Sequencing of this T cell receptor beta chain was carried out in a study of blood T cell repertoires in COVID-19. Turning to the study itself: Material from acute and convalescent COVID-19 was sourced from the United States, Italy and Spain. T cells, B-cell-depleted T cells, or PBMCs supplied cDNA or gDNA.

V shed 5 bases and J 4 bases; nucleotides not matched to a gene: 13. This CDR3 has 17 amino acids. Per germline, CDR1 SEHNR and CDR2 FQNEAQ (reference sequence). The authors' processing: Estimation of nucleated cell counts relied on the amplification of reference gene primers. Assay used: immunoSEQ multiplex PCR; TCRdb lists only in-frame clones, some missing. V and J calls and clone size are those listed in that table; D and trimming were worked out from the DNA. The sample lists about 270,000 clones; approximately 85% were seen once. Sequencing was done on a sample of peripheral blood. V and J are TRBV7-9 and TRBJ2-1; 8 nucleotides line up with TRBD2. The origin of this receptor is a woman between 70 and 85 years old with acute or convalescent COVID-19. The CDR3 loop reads CASSPAGTRKPYNEQFF. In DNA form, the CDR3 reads TGTGCCAGCAGCCCCGCCGGGACTAGAAAACCTTACAATGAGCAGTTCTTC.